The present T cell receptor (beta chain) was sequenced within a study of blood T cell repertoires in COVID-19. Study context: Sample material is recorded as cDNA or gDNA derived from T cells, B-cell-depleted T cells, or PBMCs.

V lost 6 bases and J lost 1, with 13 bases in between. The germline gives CDR1 MNHEY, CDR2 SVGAGI. The CDR3 loop spans 15 amino acids. The table came from immunoSEQ multiplex PCR; TCRdb's copy has only in-frame clones and leaves some out. The repertoire includes roughly 200,000 clones, around 80% of them detected once, and 20% sits in the top ten. This chain uses TRBV6-5 with TRBJ1-5; weak D call: TRBD1 (6 bases). This receptor was identified in a human donor in a cohort sampled during active COVID-19. Material for sequencing was peripheral blood. The CDR3 here is CASRPDRRSNQPQHF. The CDR3 region has the DNA TGTGCCAGCAGGCCCGACAGGAGAAGCAATCAGCCCCAGCATTTT.